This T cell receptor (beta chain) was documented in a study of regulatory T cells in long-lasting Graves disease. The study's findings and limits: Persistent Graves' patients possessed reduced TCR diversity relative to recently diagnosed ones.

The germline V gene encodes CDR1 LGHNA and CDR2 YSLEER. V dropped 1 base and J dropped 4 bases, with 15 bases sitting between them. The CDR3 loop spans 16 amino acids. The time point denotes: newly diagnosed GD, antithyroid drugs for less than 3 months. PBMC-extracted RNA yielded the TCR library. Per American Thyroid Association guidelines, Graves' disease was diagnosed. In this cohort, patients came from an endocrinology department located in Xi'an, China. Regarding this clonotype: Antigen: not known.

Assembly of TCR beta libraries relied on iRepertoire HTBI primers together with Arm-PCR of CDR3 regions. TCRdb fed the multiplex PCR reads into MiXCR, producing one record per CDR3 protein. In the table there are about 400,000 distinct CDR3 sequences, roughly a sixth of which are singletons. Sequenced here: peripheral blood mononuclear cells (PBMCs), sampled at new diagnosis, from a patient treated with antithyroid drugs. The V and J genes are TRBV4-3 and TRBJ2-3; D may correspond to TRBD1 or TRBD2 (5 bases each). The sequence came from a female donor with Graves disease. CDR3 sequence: CASSQGERLGADTQYF. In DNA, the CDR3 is TGCGCCAGCAGCCAAGGTGAAAGGCTGGGGGCAGATACGCAGTATTTT.